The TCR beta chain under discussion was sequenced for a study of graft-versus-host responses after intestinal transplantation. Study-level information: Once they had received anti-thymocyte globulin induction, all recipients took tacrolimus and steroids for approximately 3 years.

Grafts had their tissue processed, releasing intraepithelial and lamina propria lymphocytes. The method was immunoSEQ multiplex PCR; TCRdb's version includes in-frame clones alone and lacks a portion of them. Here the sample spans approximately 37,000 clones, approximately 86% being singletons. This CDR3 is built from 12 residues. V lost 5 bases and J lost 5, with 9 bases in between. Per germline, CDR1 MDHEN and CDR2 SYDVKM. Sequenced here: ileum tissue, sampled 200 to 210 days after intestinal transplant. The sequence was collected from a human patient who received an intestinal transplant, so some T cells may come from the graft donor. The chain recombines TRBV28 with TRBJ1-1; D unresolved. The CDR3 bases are TGTGCCAGCAGTCCCCTGGGGACTGAAGCTTTCTTT. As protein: CASSPLGTEAFF.